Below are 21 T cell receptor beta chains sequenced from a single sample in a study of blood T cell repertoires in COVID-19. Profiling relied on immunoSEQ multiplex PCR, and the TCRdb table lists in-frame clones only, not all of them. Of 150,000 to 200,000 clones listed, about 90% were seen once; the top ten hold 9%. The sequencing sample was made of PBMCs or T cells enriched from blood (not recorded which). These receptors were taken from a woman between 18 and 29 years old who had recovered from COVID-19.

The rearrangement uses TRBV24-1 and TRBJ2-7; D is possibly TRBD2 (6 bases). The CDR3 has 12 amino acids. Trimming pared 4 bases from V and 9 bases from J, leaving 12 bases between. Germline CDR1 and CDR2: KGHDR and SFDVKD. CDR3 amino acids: CATSEGAGGQYF. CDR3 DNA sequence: TGTGCCACCAGTGAGGGTGCCGGGGGGCAGTACTTC.

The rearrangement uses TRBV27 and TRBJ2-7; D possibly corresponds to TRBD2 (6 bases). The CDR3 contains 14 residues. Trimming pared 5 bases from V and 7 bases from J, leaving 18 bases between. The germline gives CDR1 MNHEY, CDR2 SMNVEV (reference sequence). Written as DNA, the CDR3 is TGTGCCAGCAGTGCCGGGACTGCCCCAGTGGAGCAGTACTTC. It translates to CASSAGTAPVEQYF.

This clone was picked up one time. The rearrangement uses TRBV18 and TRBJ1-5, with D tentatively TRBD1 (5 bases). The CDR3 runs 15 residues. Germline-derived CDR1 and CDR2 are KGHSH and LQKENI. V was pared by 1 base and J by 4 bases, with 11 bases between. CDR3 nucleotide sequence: TGTGCCAGCTCACCACTAGGAGACAGAAATCAGCCCCAGCATTTT. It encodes CASSPLGDRNQPQHF.

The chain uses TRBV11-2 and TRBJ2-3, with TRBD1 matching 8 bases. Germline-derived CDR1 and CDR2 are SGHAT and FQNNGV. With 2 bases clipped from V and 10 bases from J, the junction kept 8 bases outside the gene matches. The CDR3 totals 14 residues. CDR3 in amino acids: CASSLSTQGASQYF. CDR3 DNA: TGTGCCAGCAGCTTATCGACCCAGGGGGCATCGCAGTATTTT.

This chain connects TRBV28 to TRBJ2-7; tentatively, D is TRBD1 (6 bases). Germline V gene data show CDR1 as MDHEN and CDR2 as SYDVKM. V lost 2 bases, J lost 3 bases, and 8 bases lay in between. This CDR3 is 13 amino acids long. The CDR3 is CASSLRTDYEQYF. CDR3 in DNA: TGTGCCAGCAGTTTAAGGACAGACTACGAGCAGTACTTC.

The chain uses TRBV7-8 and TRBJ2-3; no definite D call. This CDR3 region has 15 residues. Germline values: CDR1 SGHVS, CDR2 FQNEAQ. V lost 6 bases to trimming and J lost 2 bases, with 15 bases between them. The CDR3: CASSRLKRYTDTQYF. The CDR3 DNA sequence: TGTGCCAGCAGTCGACTGAAGAGGTACACAGATACGCAGTATTTT.

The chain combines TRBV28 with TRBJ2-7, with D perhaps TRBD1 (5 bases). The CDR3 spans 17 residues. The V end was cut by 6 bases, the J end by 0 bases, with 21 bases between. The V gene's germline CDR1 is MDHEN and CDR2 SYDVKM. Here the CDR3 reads CASSPGDSFKFSYEQYF. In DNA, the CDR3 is TGTGCCAGCAGCCCCGGTGACAGCTTTAAATTCTCCTACGAGCAGTACTTC.

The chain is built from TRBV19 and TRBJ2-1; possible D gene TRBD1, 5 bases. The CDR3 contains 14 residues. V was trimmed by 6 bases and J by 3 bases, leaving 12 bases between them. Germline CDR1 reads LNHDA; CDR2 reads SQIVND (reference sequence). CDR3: CASRLGRGYNEQFF. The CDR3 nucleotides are TGTGCCAGTAGACTCGGAAGGGGCTACAATGAGCAGTTCTTC.

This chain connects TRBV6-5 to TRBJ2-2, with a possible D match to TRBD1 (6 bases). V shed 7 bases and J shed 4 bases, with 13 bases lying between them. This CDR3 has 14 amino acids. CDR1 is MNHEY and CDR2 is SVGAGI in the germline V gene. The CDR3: CASNRDTSTGELFF. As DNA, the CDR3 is TGTGCCAGCAACCGGGACACGTCCACCGGGGAGCTGTTTTTT.

CDR3 region: CSTGGLRIPYGNEQFF. The DNA for the CDR3 is TGCAGCACTGGAGGTCTGCGGATACCATATGGGAATGAGCAGTTCTTC. The V and J genes are TRBV29-1 and TRBJ2-1, with a possible D match to TRBD2 (5 bases). The germline V gene has CDR1 SQVTM and CDR2 ANQGSEA. V lost 8 bases to trimming and J lost 7 bases, with 27 bases between them. This CDR3 has 16 amino acids.

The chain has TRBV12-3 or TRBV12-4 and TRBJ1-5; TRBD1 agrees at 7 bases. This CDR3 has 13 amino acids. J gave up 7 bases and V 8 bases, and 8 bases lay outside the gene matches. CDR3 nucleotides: TGTGCCAGCCGGGACAGTACGGTACAGCCCCAGCATTTT. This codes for CASRDSTVQPQHF.

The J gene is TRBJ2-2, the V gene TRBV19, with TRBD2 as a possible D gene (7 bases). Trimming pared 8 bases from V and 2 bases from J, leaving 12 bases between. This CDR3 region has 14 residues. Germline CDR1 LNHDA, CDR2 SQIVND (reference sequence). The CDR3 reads CASERGGNTGELFF. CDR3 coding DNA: TGTGCCAGTGAGAGGGGGGGCAACACCGGGGAGCTGTTTTTT.

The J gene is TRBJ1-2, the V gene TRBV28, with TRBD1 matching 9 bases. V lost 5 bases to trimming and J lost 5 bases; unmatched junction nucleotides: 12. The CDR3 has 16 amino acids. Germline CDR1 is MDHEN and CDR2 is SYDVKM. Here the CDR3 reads CASSPAAGTGFYGYTF. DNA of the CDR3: TGTGCCAGCAGTCCGGCTGCTGGGACAGGGTTTTATGGCTACACCTTC.

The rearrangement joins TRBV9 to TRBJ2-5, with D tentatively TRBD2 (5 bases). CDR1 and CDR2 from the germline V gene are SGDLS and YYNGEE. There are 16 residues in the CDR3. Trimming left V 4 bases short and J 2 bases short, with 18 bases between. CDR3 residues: CASSSAFTSPQETQYF. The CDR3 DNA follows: TGTGCCAGCAGCTCAGCTTTCACTAGTCCACAAGAGACCCAGTACTTC.

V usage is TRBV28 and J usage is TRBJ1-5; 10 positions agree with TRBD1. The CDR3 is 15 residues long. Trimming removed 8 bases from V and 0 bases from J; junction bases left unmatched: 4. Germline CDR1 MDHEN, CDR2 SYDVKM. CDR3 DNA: TGTGCCAGCGGGGACAGGGGCTTTAGCAATCAGCCCCAGCATTTT. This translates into CASGDRGFSNQPQHF.

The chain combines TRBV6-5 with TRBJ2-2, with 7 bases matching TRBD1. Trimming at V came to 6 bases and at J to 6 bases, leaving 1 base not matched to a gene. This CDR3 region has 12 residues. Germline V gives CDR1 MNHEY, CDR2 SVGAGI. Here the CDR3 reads CASRRGPGELFF. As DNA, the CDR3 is TGTGCCAGCAGGAGGGGGCCCGGGGAGCTGTTTTTT.

CDR3 nucleotide sequence: TGTGCCAGCAGCCCCTTATCCCCCCTCGGGATGAACACTGAAGCTTTCTTT. Translated, it gives CASSPLSPLGMNTEAFF. The chain combines TRBV3-1 (or the pseudogene TRBV3-2) with TRBJ1-1; D unclear. The CDR3 extends over 17 amino acids. CDR1 and CDR2 (germline): LGHDT, YNNKEL (reference sequence). Trimming took 4 bases from V and 0 from J, leaving 18 bases between them.

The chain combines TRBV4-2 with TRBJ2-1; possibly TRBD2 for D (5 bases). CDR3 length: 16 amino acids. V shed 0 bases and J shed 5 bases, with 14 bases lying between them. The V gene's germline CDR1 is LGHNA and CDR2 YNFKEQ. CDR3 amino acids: CASSQDFERLNNEQFF. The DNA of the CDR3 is TGTGCCAGCAGCCAAGATTTTGAGCGGCTTAACAATGAGCAGTTCTTC.

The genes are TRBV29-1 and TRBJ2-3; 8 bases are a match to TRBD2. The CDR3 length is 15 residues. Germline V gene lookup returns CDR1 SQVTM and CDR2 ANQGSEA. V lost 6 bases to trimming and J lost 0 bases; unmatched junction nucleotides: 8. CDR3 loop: CSVDSGAPSTDTQYF. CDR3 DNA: TGCAGCGTCGATAGCGGGGCCCCTAGCACAGATACGCAGTATTTT.

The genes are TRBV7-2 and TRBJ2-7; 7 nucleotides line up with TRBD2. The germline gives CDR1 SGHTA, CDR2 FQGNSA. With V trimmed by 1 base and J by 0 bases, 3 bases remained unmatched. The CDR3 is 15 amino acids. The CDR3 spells CASSLGLAVSYEQYF. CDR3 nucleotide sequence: TGTGCCAGCAGCTTAGGGCTAGCGGTCTCCTACGAGCAGTACTTC.

CDR3 sequence: CASSVQGNYGYTF. The DNA for the CDR3 is TGTGCCAGTAGTGTACAGGGGAACTATGGCTACACCTTC. The V call is TRBV19, the J call TRBJ1-2; 7 bases fit TRBD1. V lost 5 bases to trimming and J lost 2 bases; unmatched junction nucleotides: 2. Per the germline V gene, CDR1 is LNHDA and CDR2 is SQIVND (reference sequence). The CDR3 length is 13 residues. Based on the CDR3 plus reference TRBV19 and TRBJ1-2, the full variable domain is DGGITQSPKYLFRKEGQNVTLSCEQNLNHDAMYWYRQDPGQGLRLIYYSQIVNDFQKGDIAEGYSVSREKKESFPLTVTSAQKNPTAFYLCASSVQGNYGYTFGSGTRLTVV.